These 22 T cell receptor beta chains originate from one sample sequenced in a study of T-cell memory formation after mild COVID-19. TCRdb processed the 5' RACE reads anew with MiXCR; each CDR3 protein has one entry. This repertoire shows about 350,000 distinct CDR3 sequences, 20% to 25% found once; its top ten account for 21%. The sequencing input was PBMCs or a T cell subset sorted from them (not recorded which). These receptors came from a man younger than 35 who had mild COVID-19 (a few samples of this study predate the infection). Cell type and time point are not known.

This clonotype was observed many times. The chain is built from TRBV4-3 and TRBJ1-2; D is uncertain. Germline lookup yields CDR1 LGHNA and CDR2 YSLEER. The CDR3 loop spans 16 amino acids. V was clipped by 0 bases and J by 0 bases, with 11 bases between them. CDR3 nucleotides: TGCGCCAGCAGCCAAGATAGGCAGAGAACTAACTATGGCTACACCTTC. Translated: CASSQDRQRTNYGYTF.

The chain is built from TRBV7-9 and TRBJ1-6, with 9 bases aligning to TRBD1. Unmatched junction bases numbered 5, after V lost 5 bases and J lost 9 bases. Germline V gives CDR1 SEHNR, CDR2 FQNEAQ (reference sequence). This CDR3 is 14 amino acids long. The CDR3 here is CASSPGQGGSPLHF. As DNA, the CDR3 is TGTGCCAGCAGCCCGGGACAGGGAGGTTCACCCCTCCACTTT. Combining the CDR3 with reference TRBV7-9 and TRBJ1-6 gives the whole variable domain DTGVSQNPRHKITKRGQNVTFRCDPISEHNRLYWYRQTLGQGPEFLTYFQNEAQLEKSRLLSDRFSAERPKGSFSTLEIQRTEQGDSAMYLCASSPGQGGSPLHFGNGTRLTVT.

This clonotype occurred a few times. This chain links TRBV7-6 with TRBJ2-7; D is undetermined. The CDR3 contains 13 residues. V was cut by 5 bases and J by 2 bases, with 10 bases left in between. Germline CDR1 is SGHVS and CDR2 is FNYEAQ. CDR3 region: CASSPRRTYEQYF. CDR3 bases: TGTGCCAGCAGCCCCCGCCGGACCTACGAGCAGTACTTC.

CDR3 sequence reads: CASSYGSHTDTQYF. The CDR3 DNA reads as TGTGCCAGCAGTTACGGATCCCACACAGATACGCAGTATTTT. V usage is TRBV6-5 and J usage is TRBJ2-3; D gene ambiguous. The CDR3 consists of 14 residues. Deletions cut 2 bases from V and 2 bases from J, with 8 bases between. Germline-derived CDR1 and CDR2 are MNHEY and SVGAGI.

The CDR3 DNA is TGTGCCAGCAGCCCGCTTGGGGACAGTCAAGAGACCCAGTACTTC. This gives the protein CASSPLGDSQETQYF. V and J are TRBV5-5 and TRBJ2-5; 7 bases are a match to TRBD1. The CDR3 covers 15 residues. Germline loops: CDR1 SGHKS, CDR2 YYEKEE (reference sequence). The V segment lost 4 bases and the J segment 2 bases; nucleotides outside the gene matches: 8.

V gene TRBV29-1 combines with J gene TRBJ1-2, with TRBD1 as a possible D gene (5 bases). Trimming pared 1 base from V and 4 bases from J, leaving 10 bases between. The CDR3 runs 13 residues. Germline V CDR1 and CDR2: SQVTM, ANQGSEA. CDR3 nucleotide sequence: TGCAGCGTTGAAGTCGGGACGATCTATGGCTACACCTTC. This encodes CSVEVGTIYGYTF.

CDR3 amino acids: CASRPVTGGALGYGYTF. The CDR3, as DNA: TGTGCCAGCAGACCGGTGACAGGGGGCGCCTTAGGATATGGCTACACCTTC. The V gene is TRBV7-9, the J gene TRBJ1-2, with 10 bases aligning to TRBD1. The germline V gene has CDR1 SEHNR and CDR2 FQNEAQ (reference sequence). The trim removed 6 bases at V and 5 bases at J, leaving 15 bases unmatched. This CDR3 is built from 17 residues.

This clonotype was observed a few times. The chain couples TRBV3-2 to TRBJ1-5; TRBD1, the table's D call, was not compared with the DNA. TRBV3-2 is annotated as a pseudogene. This CDR3 has 14 amino acids. The CDR3 DNA is TGTGCCAGCAGCCACCCCGTGCAGGGCCAGCCCCAGCATTTT. Amino acid sequence: CASSHPVQGQPQHF.

The rearrangement links TRBV19 to TRBJ2-7, with D possibly matching TRBD2 (5 bases). Germline V CDR1 and CDR2: LNHDA, SQIVND (reference sequence). This CDR3 comprises 14 residues. The V end was cut by 3 bases, the J end by 5 bases, with 14 bases between. CDR3 coding DNA: TGTGCCAGTAGTATCTATGAGGGAGTCGACGAGCAGTACTTC. Translated: CASSIYEGVDEQYF.

Only a few counts were recorded for this clonotype. This sequence joins TRBV10-3 and TRBJ2-5, with D tentatively TRBD1 (6 bases). V was cut by 8 bases and J by 3 bases, with 16 bases left in between. Germline lookup yields CDR1 ENHRY and CDR2 SYGVKD. This CDR3 has 14 residues. The DNA for the CDR3 is TGTGCCATCGGAAGAGGGACAACCGAAGAGACCCAGTACTTC. Translating it yields CAIGRGTTEETQYF.

This clonotype is a singleton in its sample. This chain uses TRBV7-2 with TRBJ1-2; a weak D match, TRBD1 (5 bases). The CDR3 runs to 13 residues. Per the germline V gene, CDR1 is SGHTA and CDR2 is FQGNSA. Deletions cut 11 bases from V and 8 bases from J, with 21 bases between. CDR3 in amino acids: CAGTLQAGEGYTF. In nucleotides, the CDR3 is TGTGCCGGTACCTTACAGGCAGGAGAGGGCTACACCTTC.

The genes are TRBV19 and TRBJ1-5, with 9 bases fitting TRBD1. Germline-derived CDR1 and CDR2 are LNHDA and SQIVND (reference sequence). V dropped 9 bases and J dropped 1; count of bases not matched to a gene: 10. The CDR3 contains 16 residues. For the CDR3, the DNA is TGTGCCAGCCAACTACAGGGACAGGGCAGCAATCAGCCCCAGCATTTT. Protein: CASQLQGQGSNQPQHF.

This clonotype was seen only a few times. In nucleotides, the CDR3 is TGTGCCAGCAGTTTCGCGGGGGGGACCCCAGATACGCAGTATTTT. Translation gives CASSFAGGTPDTQYF. The rearrangement links TRBV12-3 or TRBV12-4 to TRBJ2-3, with 9 nucleotides matching TRBD2. This CDR3 region has 15 residues. V was pared by 3 bases and J by 4 bases, with 5 bases of the junction left unmatched.

The J gene is TRBJ2-7, the V gene TRBV2; D not certain. Germline V gene lookup returns CDR1 SNHLY and CDR2 FYNNEI. Trimming cost V 3 bases and J 5 bases, with 8 bases left between them. There are 12 residues in the CDR3. Written as DNA, the CDR3 is TGTGCCAGCAGTGAGCCGGGTGACGAGCAGTACGTC. This sequence encodes CASSEPGDEQYV.

This clonotype was observed a few times. The rearrangement joins TRBV20-1 to TRBJ2-1; D uncertain. Germline values: CDR1 DFQATT, CDR2 SNEGSKA (reference sequence). The CDR3 sequence is 14 residues long. The V end was cut by 3 bases, the J end by 3 bases, with 12 bases between. The CDR3 loop is CSARIAVGYNEQFF. The DNA of the CDR3 is TGCAGTGCTAGGATCGCTGTAGGCTACAATGAGCAGTTCTTC.

The chain combines TRBV5-1 with TRBJ2-3; no firm D call. CDR1 is SGHRS, CDR2 YFSETQ, per germline. V was pared by 5 bases and J by 0 bases, with 7 bases between. This CDR3 has 13 residues. In nucleotides, the CDR3 is TGCGCCAGCAGATCTGGGAGCACAGATACGCAGTATTTT. Translating gives CASRSGSTDTQYF.

The chain couples TRBV5-1 to TRBJ1-1; D is uncertain. Trimming left V 4 bases short and J 5 bases short, with 15 bases between. This CDR3 has 14 residues. Germline V gives CDR1 SGHRS, CDR2 YFSETQ. The CDR3 is CASSPVGGWTEAFF. Here the CDR3 DNA reads TGCGCCAGCAGCCCGGTGGGAGGATGGACTGAAGCTTTCTTT.

The rearrangement links TRBV6-2 or TRBV6-3 to TRBJ2-1, with TRBD2 as a possible D gene (6 bases). CDR1 MNHEY and CDR2 SVGEGT come from the germline V gene. V lost 6 bases to trimming and J lost 12 bases, with 18 bases between them. The CDR3 has 13 residues. The CDR3 nucleotides are TGTGCCAGCAGCTACGGGGGAGCCGCAACGCAGTTCTTC. Amino acid sequence: CASSYGGAATQFF.

This chain uses TRBV24-1 with TRBJ1-5, with a possible D match to TRBD1 (5 bases). The CDR3 loop spans 15 amino acids. V lost 0 bases, J lost 4 bases, and 9 bases lay in between. Germline V gives CDR1 KGHDR, CDR2 SFDVKD. CDR3 sequence: CATSDLKSGNQPQHF. The CDR3 DNA follows: TGTGCCACCAGTGATTTGAAGTCAGGGAATCAGCCCCAGCATTTT.

The J gene is TRBJ1-1, the V gene TRBV6-5; D unclear. Germline values: CDR1 MNHEY, CDR2 SVGAGI. The V end lost 8 bases, the J end lost 6 bases, and 7 bases lay between the germline ends. The CDR3 consists of 10 residues. Here the CDR3 reads CASGNPEAFF. CDR3 nucleotides: TGTGCCAGCGGGAATCCTGAAGCTTTCTTT.

The rearrangement joins TRBV14 to TRBJ2-1, with 11 bases lining up with TRBD2. The CDR3 extends over 15 amino acids. The germline gives CDR1 SGHDN, CDR2 FVKESK. V lost 3 bases, J lost 6 bases, and 4 bases stayed unmatched. The CDR3 region has the DNA TGTGCCAGCAGCCACCTGACTAGCGGGACCAATGAGCAGTTCTTC. Translating gives CASSHLTSGTNEQFF. The full variable domain, completed using reference TRBV14 and TRBJ2-1, is EAGVTQFPSHSVIEKGQTVTLRCDPISGHDNLYWYRRVMGKEIKFLLHFVKESKQDESGMPNNRFLAERTGGTYSTLKVQPAELEDSGVYFCASSHLTSGTNEQFFGPGTRLTVL.

This clonotype was seen only a few times. V is TRBV6-2 or TRBV6-3 and J is TRBJ2-1; TRBD1 or TRBD2 may be the D gene (6 bases each). CDR1 and CDR2 from the germline V gene are MNHEY and SVGEGT. This CDR3 has 13 residues. Trimming pared 6 bases from V and 9 bases from J, leaving 15 bases between. CDR3 sequence: CASSPRGGFEQFF. The CDR3 coding sequence is TGTGCCAGCAGCCCGCGAGGGGGGTTTGAGCAGTTCTTC.